The 24 T cell receptor beta chains reported below all come from one sample, sequenced in a study of OX40 agonist ivuxolimab in advanced cancers. The repertoire was sequenced with immunoSEQ multiplex PCR; TCRdb's copy has only in-frame clones and lacks some. Among approximately 80,000 clones listed, about 92% were seen once. The sample in question was CD4+ or CD8+ T cells sorted from blood, obtained in a trial of the OX40 agonist ivuxolimab. Every receptor here comes from an adult with an advanced solid tumor such as melanoma, head and neck, liver or kidney cancer.

The chain has TRBV5-1 and TRBJ1-3, with 7 nucleotides matching TRBD1. With 4 bases clipped from V and 0 bases from J, the junction kept 7 bases outside the gene matches. Germline V gene data show CDR1 as SGHRS and CDR2 as YFSETQ. This CDR3 is built from 16 residues. CDR3 bases: TGCGCCAGCAGCCCGACAGGGCGGAACTCTGGAAACACCATATATTTT. This encodes CASSPTGRNSGNTIYF.

This rearrangement joins TRBV11-2 to TRBJ2-3; D gene ambiguous. CDR1 is SGHAT and CDR2 is FQNNGV in the germline V gene. The ends were cut back, 5 bases at V and 6 bases at J, with 21 bases in the middle. This CDR3 region has 16 residues. CDR3 sequence reads: CASSQEAAVGLDTQYF. The CDR3 DNA is TGTGCCAGCAGCCAAGAGGCCGCCGTGGGGTTGGATACGCAGTATTTT.

The chain joins TRBV19 to TRBJ2-7; 10 bases line up with TRBD1. This CDR3 spans 14 amino acids. Per germline, CDR1 LNHDA and CDR2 SQIVND (reference sequence). V was pared by 6 bases and J by 9 bases, with 11 bases of the junction left unmatched. CDR3 in DNA: TGTGCCAGTAGGCCGGGACAGGGGAGTAAGGGGCAGTACTTC. Encoded protein: CASRPGQGSKGQYF.

The chain is built from TRBV5-1 and TRBJ1-2; D not certain. The ends were cut back, 4 bases at V and 4 bases at J, with 8 bases in the middle. Looked up from germline, CDR1 is SGHRS and CDR2 is YFSETQ. The CDR3 length is 12 residues. CDR3: CASSIDGYGYTF. The CDR3 coding sequence is TGCGCCAGCAGCATAGATGGCTATGGCTACACCTTC. Supplemented by reference TRBV5-1 and TRBJ1-2, the full variable domain reads KAGVTQTPRYLIKTRGQQVTLSCSPISGHRSVSWYQQTPGQGLQFLFEYFSETQRNKGNFPGRFSGRQFSNSRSEMNVSTLELGDSALYLCASSIDGYGYTFGSGTRLTVV.

The rearrangement links TRBV4-1 to TRBJ1-1; 7 bases line up with TRBD1. The CDR3 has 16 residues. The junction had 5 bases not matched to a gene; V was cut back by 0 bases and J by 1 base. In germline, CDR1 is MGHRA, CDR2 YSYEKL. This CDR3 is CASSQDPTGPNTEAFF. The CDR3 nucleotides read TGCGCCAGCAGCCAAGACCCGACAGGGCCGAACACTGAAGCTTTCTTT.

This sequence joins TRBV19 and TRBJ1-2; perhaps TRBD1 as D (5 bases). The germline V and J ends were trimmed by 3 bases and 3 bases, with 11 bases remaining between them. The CDR3 has 14 residues. The germline CDR1 and CDR2 sequences are LNHDA and SQIVND (reference sequence). This CDR3 is CASSIGGGDYGYTF. The CDR3 DNA follows: TGTGCCAGTAGTATCGGGGGAGGCGACTATGGCTACACCTTC.

CDR3 bases: TGCGCCAGCAGCCGGGGGACTAGCGGGGTAGACAATGAGCAGTTCTTC. It translates to CASSRGTSGVDNEQFF. V and J are TRBV4-1 and TRBJ2-1; 13 nucleotides match TRBD2. From germline, CDR1 is MGHRA and CDR2 YSYEKL. V shed 4 bases and J 5 bases; nucleotides not matched to a gene: 5. The CDR3 is made up of 16 amino acids.

The chain joins TRBV15 to TRBJ1-5, with no clear D. Germline CDR1 LNHNV, CDR2 YYDKDF (reference sequence). Trimming shortened V by 0 bases and J by 4 bases, and 10 bases separated the two germline ends. This CDR3 region has 15 residues. CDR3 DNA: TGTGCCACCAGCAGAGATCAACAGCGGAATCAGCCCCAGCATTTT. As protein: CATSRDQQRNQPQHF.

The V call is TRBV7-2, the J call TRBJ2-5; 7 bases match TRBD2. V trimming: 8 bases; J trimming: 4 bases; junction bases outside the gene matches: 7. Germline V lookup: CDR1 SGHTA, CDR2 FQGNSA. The CDR3 extends over 13 amino acids. CDR3 nucleotide sequence: TGTGCCAGCGGACTAGGGGAGGTAGAGACCCAGTACTTC. Residues: CASGLGEVETQYF.

A few counts support this clone. The rearrangement links TRBV18 to TRBJ1-1; the D is unclear. Germline CDR1 reads KGHSH; CDR2 reads LQKENI. The CDR3 covers 14 residues. Trimming took 3 bases from V and 6 from J, leaving 14 bases between them. The CDR3 DNA reads as TGTGCCAGCTCACCCAGTACAGAGGCGGCTGAAGCTTTCTTT. Encoded protein: CASSPSTEAAEAFF.

This clone was observed once. The V call is TRBV30, the J call TRBJ2-5; D unresolved. Germline CDR1 reads GTSNPN; CDR2 reads SVGIG (reference sequence). Trimming left V 3 bases short and J 4 bases short, with 6 bases between. The CDR3 consists of 11 residues. CDR3: CAWSNLETQYF. The CDR3 DNA is TGTGCCTGGAGCAACCTAGAGACCCAGTACTTC.

The chain recombines TRBV15 with TRBJ1-2; 7 bases agree with TRBD1. Unmatched junction bases numbered 3, after V lost 2 bases and J lost 3 bases. Germline loops: CDR1 LNHNV, CDR2 YYDKDF (reference sequence). CDR3 length: 14 residues. The CDR3 spells CATSRTGTDYGYTF. CDR3 coding DNA: TGTGCCACCAGCAGAACCGGGACAGACTATGGCTACACCTTC.

The rearrangement joins TRBV4-2 to TRBJ2-7; D perhaps matches TRBD2 (5 bases). The CDR3 extends over 16 amino acids. The V gene lost 1 base and the J gene lost 3 bases, with 16 bases spanning the gap. Germline lookup yields CDR1 LGHNA and CDR2 YNFKEQ. The DNA for the CDR3 is TGTGCCAGCAGCCAAGTCCCACTAGACCTCCTCTACGAGCAGTACTTC. Translating it yields CASSQVPLDLLYEQYF.

The chain is built from TRBV5-8 and TRBJ2-5, with D hard to call. The CDR3 runs to 10 residues. Germline V lookup: CDR1 SGHTS, CDR2 YDEGEE. V lost 1 base to trimming and J lost 8 bases, with 3 bases between them. CDR3: CASSLITQYF. For the CDR3, the DNA is TGTGCCAGCAGCTTGATCACCCAGTACTTC.

The V gene is TRBV2, the J gene TRBJ1-2; D is uncertain. V was cut by 6 bases and J by 7 bases, with 21 bases left in between. Germline CDR1 SNHLY, CDR2 FYNNEI. The CDR3 sequence is 15 residues long. The CDR3 here is CASSTQTPELGGYTF. CDR3 sequence (DNA): TGTGCCAGCAGCACACAAACGCCGGAGCTGGGTGGCTACACCTTC. The full variable domain, in which reference TRBV2 and TRBJ1-2 provide the parts outside the CDR3, is EPEVTQTPSHQVTQMGQEVILRCVPISNHLYFYWYRQILGQKVEFLVSFYNNEISEKSEIFDDQFSVERPDGSNFTLKIRSTKLEDSAMYFCASSTQTPELGGYTFGSGTRLTVV.

J is TRBJ1-4 and V is TRBV7-2; D may be TRBD1 (5 bases). Trimming removed 3 bases from V and 2 bases from J, with 10 bases in between. The CDR3 has 15 residues. Germline V gene lookup returns CDR1 SGHTA and CDR2 FQGNSA. The CDR3 nucleotides read TGTGCCAGCAGCTTCGTTCCAGGGACTAATGAAAAACTGTTTTTT. Its protein is CASSFVPGTNEKLFF.

About this clone itself: Mismatch with germline at one junction end may stem from a read error. The genes are TRBV7-3 and TRBJ1-1; D might be TRBD1 (5 bases). The germline CDR1 and CDR2 sequences are SGHTA and FQGTGA. This CDR3 region has 12 residues. CDR3 loop: CASSLDRGTLTF. CDR3 in DNA: TGTGCCAGCAGCTTAGATCGGGGGACCTTGACCTTT.

The chain combines TRBV9 with TRBJ1-1; D unresolved. CDR1 is SGDLS, CDR2 YYNGEE, per germline. V lost 0 bases, J lost 4 bases, and 10 bases lay in between. The CDR3 loop spans 14 amino acids. The chain's CDR3 is CASSVDGWGTEAFF. The CDR3 DNA reads as TGTGCCAGCAGCGTAGATGGATGGGGCACTGAAGCTTTCTTT.

The rearrangement joins TRBV13 to TRBJ1-1; 9 nucleotides align to TRBD1. Losses at the gene ends were 4 bases for V and 4 bases for J; bases not matched to a gene: 7. This CDR3 spans 15 amino acids. Germline assignment: CDR1 PRHDT and CDR2 FYEKMQ (reference sequence). Written as DNA, the CDR3 is TGTGCCAGCAGCTCCCCGGGACAGGGCATCACTGAAGCTTTCTTT. Translation gives CASSSPGQGITEAFF.

V gene TRBV5-1 combines with J gene TRBJ2-5, with a weak D call TRBD2 (6 bases). The germline V gene has CDR1 SGHRS and CDR2 YFSETQ. V was cut by 0 bases and J by 1 base, with 13 bases left in between. The CDR3 spans 16 residues. The CDR3 loop is CASSLAALGGQETQYF. The CDR3 DNA sequence: TGCGCCAGCAGCTTGGCGGCGTTGGGGGGCCAAGAGACCCAGTACTTC.

CDR3 DNA: TGCGCCAGCAGCAAATTGAGACAGGGGATTACTGGTGAAAAACTGTTTTTT. As protein: CASSKLRQGITGEKLFF. This rearrangement joins TRBV5-1 to TRBJ1-4; 8 nucleotides align to TRBD1. V lost 4 bases and J lost 7; bases outside the gene matches: 15. CDR3 length: 17 residues. Germline V lookup: CDR1 SGHRS, CDR2 YFSETQ.

The chain joins TRBV4-1 to TRBJ1-2; D unresolved. CDR3 length: 14 amino acids. The ends were cut back, 4 bases at V and 4 bases at J, with 13 bases in the middle. Germline lookup yields CDR1 MGHRA and CDR2 YSYEKL. The CDR3 DNA reads TGCGCCAGCAGCCCCCTCGGGTACTCCTATGGCTACACCTTC. Amino acids: CASSPLGYSYGYTF.

The rearrangement links TRBV10-2 to TRBJ1-2; a possible D gene is TRBD1 (6 bases). V lost 5 bases, J lost 3 bases, and 10 bases lay in between. The CDR3 covers 13 residues. Germline CDR1 WSHSY, CDR2 SAAADI. The CDR3 sequence is CASSQGSDYGYTF. CDR3 in DNA: TGCGCCAGCAGTCAGGGGTCGGACTATGGCTACACCTTC.

The chain is built from TRBV6-6 and TRBJ2-3, with 13 bases lining up with TRBD2. Germline trimming cut 5 bases from V and 3 bases from J; bases unmatched to any gene: 5. CDR3 length: 16 residues. Per the germline V gene, CDR1 is MNHNY and CDR2 is SVGAGI (reference sequence). The CDR3 loop reads CASSARLAGGTDTQYF. The CDR3 DNA sequence: TGTGCCAGCAGTGCGAGACTAGCGGGAGGTACAGATACGCAGTATTTT.